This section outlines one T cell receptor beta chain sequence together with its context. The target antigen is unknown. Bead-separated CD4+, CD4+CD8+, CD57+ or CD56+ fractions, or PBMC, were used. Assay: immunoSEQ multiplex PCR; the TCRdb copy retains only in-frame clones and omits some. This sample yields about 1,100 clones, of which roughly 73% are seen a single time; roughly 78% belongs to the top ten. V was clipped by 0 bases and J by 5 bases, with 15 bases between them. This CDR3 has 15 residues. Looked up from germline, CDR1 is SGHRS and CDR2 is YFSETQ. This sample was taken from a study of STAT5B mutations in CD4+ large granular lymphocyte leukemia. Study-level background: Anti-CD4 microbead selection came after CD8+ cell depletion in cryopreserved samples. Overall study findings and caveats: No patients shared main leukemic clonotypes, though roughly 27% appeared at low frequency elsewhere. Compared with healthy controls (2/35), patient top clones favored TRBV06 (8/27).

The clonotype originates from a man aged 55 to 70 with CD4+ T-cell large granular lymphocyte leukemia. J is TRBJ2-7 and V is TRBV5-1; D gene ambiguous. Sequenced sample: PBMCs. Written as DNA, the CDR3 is TGCGCCAGCAGCTTGGCCGAACAAGCGACCCACGAGCAGTACTTC. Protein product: CASSLAEQATHEQYF. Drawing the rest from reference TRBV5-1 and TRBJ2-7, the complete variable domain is KAGVTQTPRYLIKTRGQQVTLSCSPISGHRSVSWYQQTPGQGLQFLFEYFSETQRNKGNFPGRFSGRQFSNSRSEMNVSTLELGDSALYLCASSLAEQATHEQYFGPGTRLTVT.